The rows below give T cell receptor beta chains drawn from one sample of a study of T-cell reconstitution after alpha-beta-depleted transplantation in children. TCRdb itself ran the PCR reads through MiXCR, one entry per CDR3 protein. The table records around 580,000 distinct CDR3 sequences, over 20% of them present only once. The starting material was PBMCs, obtained before TCRalphabeta/CD19-depleted stem cell transplant. The receptors originated from a boy under two years old with Wiskott-Aldrich syndrome, due to receive a stem cell transplant. The CDR3 runs from the conserved cysteine through the conserved F or W. D genes are given only for firm matches. Size values are once, few and many counts, or a class for expanded clones, and some rows have none.

>TRBD2|few|TRBJ2-7|TRBV20-1
TGCAGTGCTAGAGATCGGGGGGGCTCCTACGAGCAGTACTTC
CSARDRGGSYEQYF
>NA|few|TRBJ2-1|TRBV19
TGTGCCAGTAGTATTTTGGGAAATGAGCAGTTCTTC
CASSILGNEQFF
>NA|NA|TRBJ1-4|TRBV12-3/TRBV12-4
TGTGCCAGCAGTCAGGGTTCCCTTAATGAAAAACTGTTTTTT
CASSQGSLNEKLFF
>NA|NA|TRBJ2-4|TRBV7-2
TGTGCCAGCGGCTACCTGGGGGTAGGGGCCAAAAACAGTCAGTACTTC
CASGYLGVGAKNSQYF
>TRBD1|NA|TRBJ1-1|TRBV5-1
TGCGCCAGCAGCAGACTCGCCCAGGGGGCGGGAAACACTGAAGCTTTCTTT
CASSRLAQGAGNTEAFF
>TRBD2|NA|TRBJ2-1|TRBV7-8
TGTGCCAGCAGCAGACTAGCGGGAGGGAGTAGGAATGAGCAGTTCTTC
CASSRLAGGSRNEQFF
>TRBD1|NA|TRBJ2-7|TRBV27
TGTGCCAGCAGTATGGACAGGTACTACGAGCAGTACTTC
CASSMDRYYEQYF
>NA|NA|TRBJ2-6|TRBV5-1
TGCGCCAGCACATACAGGGATCCTGGGGCCAACGTCCTGACTTTC
CASTYRDPGANVLTF
>TRBD1|few|TRBJ1-1|TRBV5-1
TGCGCCAGCAGCTTGGAGGGGACAGGGCATGAGGACACTGAAGCTTTCTTT
CASSLEGTGHEDTEAFF
>NA|NA|TRBJ1-4|TRBV5-1
TGCGCCAGCAGCATTCGGACAGCAACTAATGAAAAACTGTTTTTT
CASSIRTATNEKLFF
>TRBD1|NA|TRBJ2-1|TRBV5-1
TGCGCCAGCAGCCTGGGACCGGGACAGGGGGCAGGTGAGCAGTTCTTC
CASSLGPGQGAGEQFF
>TRBD1|NA|TRBJ2-1|TRBV9
TGTGCCAGCAGCGTAGGGGCCGGGACAGGGACCAATGAGCAGTTCTTC
CASSVGAGTGTNEQFF
>NA|NA|TRBJ1-2|TRBV28
TGTGCCAGCAGTTTATATAGGGGAGGCGGCTACACCTTC
CASSLYRGGGYTF
>NA|few|TRBJ2-7|TRBV5-1
TGCGCCAGCAGCTTGGATCAGCCGGCCTACGAGCAGTACTTC
CASSLDQPAYEQYF
>NA|NA|TRBJ1-1|TRBV2
TGTACCAGCAGTATAAAGCGGAACACTGAAGCTTTCTTT
CTSSIKRNTEAFF
>NA|few|TRBJ2-1|TRBV2
TGTGCCAGCAGTGAATCCGGGACTGCCTACAATGAGCAGTTCTTC
CASSESGTAYNEQFF
>TRBD1|NA|TRBJ2-3|TRBV4-1
TGCGCCAGCAGCCGGGGACAGGGGCACGTGTCTAGCACAGATACGCAGTATTTT
CASSRGQGHVSSTDTQYF
>NA|NA|TRBJ1-6|TRBV20-1
TGCAGTGTTCCGGGGGAAGACTCACCCCTCCACTTT
CSVPGEDSPLHF
>NA|NA|TRBJ2-1|TRBV11-2
TGTGCCAGCAGCTTTGGACATTACAATGAGCAGTTCTTC
CASSFGHYNEQFF
>NA|NA|TRBJ2-1|TRBV7-2
TGTGCCAGCAGCTTTGGGGGATCATCCGAGCAGTTCTTC
CASSFGGSSEQFF
>TRBD2|few|TRBJ2-3|TRBV7-2
TGTGCCAGCAGCAAACGGGGAGGGATCTCCACAGATACGCAGTATTTT
CASSKRGGISTDTQYF
>NA|NA|TRBJ2-1|TRBV3-1
TGTGCCAGCAGCCATAAATTAGCGGTCAATGAGCAGTTCTTC
CASSHKLAVNEQFF
>NA|NA|TRBJ2-7|TRBV27
TGTGCCAGCAGTTTACGGTCGGCACTTCGGAAAGGGTTTTACGAGCAGTACTTC
CASSLRSALRKGFYEQYF
>NA|NA|TRBJ2-1|TRBV7-2
TGTGCCAGCAGTTTTATTCAGGGGAATGAGCAGTTCTTC
CASSFIQGNEQFF
>TRBD1|NA|TRBJ1-2|TRBV5-1
TGCGCCAGCAGCCCGTACTCGGGACAGGGGAAGGGCTACACCTTC
CASSPYSGQGKGYTF
>NA|NA|TRBJ2-2|TRBV28
TGTGCCAGCAGAAAAGGGGTCGCCAACACCGGGGAGCTGTTTTTT
CASRKGVANTGELFF
>TRBD1|NA|TRBJ2-1|TRBV11-2
TGTGCCAGCAGCTTATTTTCGACAGGGTACAATGAGCAGTTCTTC
CASSLFSTGYNEQFF
>TRBD1|NA|TRBJ2-7|TRBV5-6
TGTGCCAGCAGCCCCTACCGCCAAACAGGGGGCTCTACCTACGAGCAGTACTTC
CASSPYRQTGGSTYEQYF
>TRBD1|NA|TRBJ2-5|TRBV2
TGTGCCAGCAGCCGGGACAGCAACGAAGAGACCCAGTACTTC
CASSRDSNEETQYF
>NA|NA|TRBJ2-2|TRBV5-1
TGCGCCAGCAGCATAAAACTATCCGAGACCGGGGAGCTGTTTTTT
CASSIKLSETGELFF
>NA|many|TRBJ1-1|TRBV11-2
TGTGCCAGCAGCTTCCCGAACACTGAAGCTTTCTTT
CASSFPNTEAFF
>NA|NA|TRBJ2-3|TRBV7-8
TGTGCCAGCAGCTTAATCGTGCCCCCAGATACGCAGTATTTT
CASSLIVPPDTQYF
>NA|NA|TRBJ2-1|TRBV3-1
TGTGCCAGCTGGGGGGTGGTACTAGACAATGAGCAGTTCTTC
CASWGVVLDNEQFF
>NA|NA|TRBJ2-3|TRBV7-2
TGTGCCAGCAGCTTAGTGAGGGGGTACGAGTCTGATACGCAGTATTTT
CASSLVRGYESDTQYF
>NA|NA|TRBJ2-7|TRBV3-1
TGTGCCAGCAGCCAAGGCCCCGGGGACGGGCAGTACTTC
CASSQGPGDGQYF
>NA|NA|TRBJ1-3|TRBV5-1
TGCGCCAGCAGCACCTCTCCGGGAAACACCATATATTTT
CASSTSPGNTIYF
>NA|NA|TRBJ2-3|TRBV12-3/TRBV12-4
TGTGCCAGCAGTTTGGAAGTGTGGGGCACAGATACGCAGTATTTT
CASSLEVWGTDTQYF
>NA|NA|TRBJ2-7|TRBV20-1
TGCAGTGCTCCGAAAGATAGGACCTCCTCCTACGAGCAGTACTTC
CSAPKDRTSSYEQYF
>NA|few|TRBJ2-3|TRBV29-1
TGCAGCGCAAGGGAGGCAGATACGCAGTATTTT
CSAREADTQYF
>TRBD2|NA|TRBJ2-1|TRBV10-1
TGCGCCAGCAGTGATGGCCTAGCGGGAGGGCCTTACAATGAGCAGTTCTTC
CASSDGLAGGPYNEQFF
>TRBD1|NA|TRBJ2-5|TRBV7-6
TGTGCCAGCAGCCCGACAGGGGGCAAAGAAGAGACCCAGTACTTC
CASSPTGGKEETQYF
>TRBD1|NA|TRBJ2-1|TRBV27
TGTGCCAGCAGTCCAACCCTCCGGACAGGCGATTCCTACAATGAGCAGTTCTTC
CASSPTLRTGDSYNEQFF
>NA|NA|TRBJ2-4|TRBV20-1
TGCAGTGCTAGGACAGTAGCCAACATTCAGTACTTC
CSARTVANIQYF
>TRBD2|NA|TRBJ2-7|TRBV7-9
TGTGCCAGCAGCTTAGGTCTTCTTGCGGGAGGCGCATACGAGCAGTACTTC
CASSLGLLAGGAYEQYF
>TRBD2|NA|TRBJ2-1|TRBV28
TGTGCCAGCAGCTCGAAGCGGGAGGTTATGTACAATGAGCAGTTCTTC
CASSSKREVMYNEQFF
>NA|NA|TRBJ1-6|TRBV5-1
TGCGCCAGCAGCTCCGACATCGGTCAAGGGAATTCACCCCTCCACTTT
CASSSDIGQGNSPLHF
>NA|NA|TRBJ2-3|TRBV7-8
TGTGCCAGCAGCCCTCGGCCGGGGGATACGCAGTATTTT
CASSPRPGDTQYF
>TRBD2|NA|TRBJ2-7|TRBV7-8
TGTGCCAGCAGCTGGACTAGCGCGTACTACGAGCAGTACTTC
CASSWTSAYYEQYF
>TRBD1|NA|TRBJ1-5|TRBV30
TGTGCCTGGAGTGGGGACAGCGGGAATCAGCCCCAGCATTTT
CAWSGDSGNQPQHF
>NA|NA|TRBJ2-5|TRBV20-1
TGCAGTGCTAAAAACCTGGTAGTGTACCAAGAGACCCAGTACTTC
CSAKNLVVYQETQYF